The rows below give T cell receptor beta chains drawn from one sample of a study of regulatory T cells in long-lasting Graves disease. TCRdb independently ran MiXCR on the multiplex PCR reads; one entry per CDR3 protein. The data show over 450,000 distinct CDR3 sequences, about 11% seen once. The same specimen was also included in a second study, on T cells in Graves' hyperthyroidism and ophthalmopathy.

The sample consisted of peripheral blood mononuclear cells (PBMCs), taken at new diagnosis, from a patient treated with antithyroid drugs. All receptors derive from a woman in her thirties with Graves disease. Both conserved end residues are part of each CDR3. The D gene is left open where the match is weak. A row's size may be missing; if present it is once, few, many or a size class.

V	size	D	J	DNA	CDR3
TRBV20-1	many	NA	TRBJ1-4	TGCAGTGCTACGTCCGCCGGAGAAAAACTGTTTTTT	CSATSAGEKLFF
TRBV20-1	many	NA	TRBJ1-5	TGCAGTGCCTCAGGCCAGGGACGAAGGACCAATCAGCCCCAGCATTTT	CSASGQGRRTNQPQHF
TRBV28	few	NA	TRBJ1-5	TGTGCCAGCACCCCGATGGACGATCAGCCCCAGCATTTT	CASTPMDDQPQHF
TRBV9	few	NA	TRBJ1-3	TGTGCCAGCAGCTTTGACGGCCAGAGCTCTGGAAACACCATATATTTT	CASSFDGQSSGNTIYF
TRBV7-3	few	NA	TRBJ1-1	TGTGCCAGCACAAGAGCGGGGGGAGATGAAGCTTTCTTT	CASTRAGGDEAFF
TRBV28	NA	TRBD2	TRBJ2-7	TGTGCCAGCAGCCAACTAGCGGGCAAGGAGCAGTACTTC	CASSQLAGKEQYF
TRBV24-1	many	NA	TRBJ2-1	TGTGCCACCAGTGATAGTAAATATGAGCAGTTCTTC	CATSDSKYEQFF
TRBV20-1	NA	TRBD2	TRBJ2-7	TGCAGTGCTCCTCTTCAAGGCGGGGGGAGTCCCTCCGAGCAGTACTTC	CSAPLQGGGSPSEQYF
TRBV19	many	NA	TRBJ2-3	TGTGCCAGTAGTATCCAAGCCGCCGCGGATACGCAGTATTTT	CASSIQAAADTQYF
TRBV5-6	NA	NA	TRBJ1-2	TGTGCCAGCAGCTTGGCCATACAGGGCCTGGGGGGCTACACCTTC	CASSLAIQGLGGYTF
TRBV6-1	many	NA	TRBJ1-4	TGTGCCAGCAGCGACTTAAATAATGAAAAACTGTTTTTT	CASSDLNNEKLFF
TRBV27	many	NA	TRBJ2-1	TGTGCCAGCAGACCTGCCTTGGCGGCAGGTAAGGATGAGCAGTTCTTC	CASRPALAAGKDEQFF